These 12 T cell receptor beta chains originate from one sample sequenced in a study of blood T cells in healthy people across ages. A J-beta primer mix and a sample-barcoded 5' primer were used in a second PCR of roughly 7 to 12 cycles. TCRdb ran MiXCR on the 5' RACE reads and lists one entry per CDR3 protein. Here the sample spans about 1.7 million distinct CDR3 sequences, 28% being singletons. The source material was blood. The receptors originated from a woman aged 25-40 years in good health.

The CDR3 coding sequence is TGCAGTGCTATCCCTTCGGGGACTCTATCCACAGATACGCAGTATTTT. Its protein is CSAIPSGTLSTDTQYF. The gene calls are TRBV20-1 and TRBJ2-3; D is possibly TRBD2 (6 bases). The length of the CDR3 is 16 residues. Germline V gives CDR1 DFQATT, CDR2 SNEGSKA (reference sequence). V was shortened by 4 bases and J by 2 bases, with 19 bases between the two germline ends.

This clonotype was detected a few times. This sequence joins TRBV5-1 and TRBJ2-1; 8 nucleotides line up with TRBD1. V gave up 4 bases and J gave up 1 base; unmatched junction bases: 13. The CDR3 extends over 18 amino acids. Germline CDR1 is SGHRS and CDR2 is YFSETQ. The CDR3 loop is CASSPTSTGTGSYNEQFF. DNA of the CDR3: TGCGCCAGCAGCCCGACCTCCACCGGGACAGGATCCTACAATGAGCAGTTCTTC.

The CDR3 protein is CSARGQWSNQPQHF. The CDR3 coding sequence is TGCAGTGCCCGAGGACAGTGGAGCAATCAGCCCCAGCATTTT. This chain uses TRBV20-1 with TRBJ1-5, with a possible D match to TRBD1 (6 bases). Germline loops: CDR1 DFQATT, CDR2 SNEGSKA (reference sequence). This CDR3 spans 14 amino acids. V lost 6 bases to trimming and J lost 1 base, with 13 bases between them.

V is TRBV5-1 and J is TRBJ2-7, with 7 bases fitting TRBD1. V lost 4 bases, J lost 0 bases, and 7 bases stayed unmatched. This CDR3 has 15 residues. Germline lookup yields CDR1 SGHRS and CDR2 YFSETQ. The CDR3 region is CASSTRDSSSYEQYF. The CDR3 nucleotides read TGCGCCAGCAGCACCAGGGACAGTAGCTCCTACGAGCAGTACTTC.

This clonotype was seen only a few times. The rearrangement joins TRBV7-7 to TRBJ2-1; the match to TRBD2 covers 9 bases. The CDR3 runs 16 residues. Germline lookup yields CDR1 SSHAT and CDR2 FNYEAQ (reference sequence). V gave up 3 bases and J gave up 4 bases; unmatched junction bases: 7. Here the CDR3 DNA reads TGTGCCAGCAGCTTGGGAGCGGGAGGCACATACAATGAGCAGTTCTTC. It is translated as CASSLGAGGTYNEQFF.

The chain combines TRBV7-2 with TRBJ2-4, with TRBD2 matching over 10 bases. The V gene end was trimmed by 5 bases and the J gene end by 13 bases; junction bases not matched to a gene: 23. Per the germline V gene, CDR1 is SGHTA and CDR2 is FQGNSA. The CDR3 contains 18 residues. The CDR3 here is CASSPEISRTSGFNEQYF. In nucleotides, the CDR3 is TGTGCCAGCAGCCCAGAGATAAGTCGGACTAGCGGATTTAATGAGCAGTACTTC.

Here the CDR3 DNA reads TGTGCCAGCAGCCCAACCACCAGCGGCACAGATACGCAGTATTTT. It is translated as CASSPTTSGTDTQYF. The chain joins TRBV7-9 to TRBJ2-3; D uncertain. The V gene's germline CDR1 is SEHNR and CDR2 FQNEAQ (reference sequence). The ends were cut back, 5 bases at V and 1 base at J, with 13 bases in the middle. This CDR3 is built from 15 residues.

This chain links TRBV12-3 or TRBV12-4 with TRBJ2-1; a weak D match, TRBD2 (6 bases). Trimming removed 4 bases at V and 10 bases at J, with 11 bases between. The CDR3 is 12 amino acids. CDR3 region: CASSSGLKEQFF. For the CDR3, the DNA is TGTGCCAGCAGTTCGGGACTGAAAGAGCAGTTCTTC.

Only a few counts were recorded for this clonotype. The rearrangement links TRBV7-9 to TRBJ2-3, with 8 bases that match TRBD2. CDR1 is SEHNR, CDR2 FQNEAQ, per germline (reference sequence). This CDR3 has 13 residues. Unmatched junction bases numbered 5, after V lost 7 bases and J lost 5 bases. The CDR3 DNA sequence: TGTGCCAGCACCGGACTAGCAAGAGATACGCAGTATTTT. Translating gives CASTGLARDTQYF.

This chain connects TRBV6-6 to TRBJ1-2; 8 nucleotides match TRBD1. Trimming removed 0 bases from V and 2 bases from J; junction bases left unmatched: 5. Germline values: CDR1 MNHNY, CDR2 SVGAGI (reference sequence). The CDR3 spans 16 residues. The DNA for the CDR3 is TGTGCCAGCAGTTACTCGAGACAGGGGCGAAACTATGGCTACACCTTC. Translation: CASSYSRQGRNYGYTF.

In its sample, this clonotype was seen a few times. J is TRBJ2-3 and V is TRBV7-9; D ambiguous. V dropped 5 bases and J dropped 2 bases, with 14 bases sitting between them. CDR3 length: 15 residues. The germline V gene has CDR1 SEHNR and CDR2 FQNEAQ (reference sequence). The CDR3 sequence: CASSPPGVATDTQYF. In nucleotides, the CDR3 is TGTGCCAGCAGCCCGCCCGGAGTAGCCACAGATACGCAGTATTTT.

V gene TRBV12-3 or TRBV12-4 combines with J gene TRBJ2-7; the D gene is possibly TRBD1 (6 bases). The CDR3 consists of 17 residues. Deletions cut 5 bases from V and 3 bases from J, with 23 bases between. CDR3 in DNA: TGTGCCAGCAGTCCTCGGGCACAGGGAATTCGGGGCTACGAGCAGTACTTC. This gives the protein CASSPRAQGIRGYEQYF.